These 7 T cell receptor beta chains came from one sample sequenced in a study of blood T cell repertoires in COVID-19 (dated by TCRdb to about 2020). The protocol used for the library was the immunoSEQ multiplex PCR assay. TCRdb retrieved this table from immuneACCESS and kept in-frame rearrangements only. Not all clones are present; in checked studies, unresolved V genes account for under half, and no reason is known for the remainder. This sample has 150,000 to 200,000 clones in its table, and roughly 79% of those were observed once. Together, the top ten hold 10% to 15% of the sample. Sequenced sample: peripheral blood. These receptors all stem from a woman aged 80 or over with COVID-19, enrolled during active disease.

In this sample, this clone turned up once. The chain uses TRBV29-1 and TRBJ2-5, with D possibly TRBD1 on 6 matching bases. CDR1 and CDR2 from the germline V gene are SQVTM and ANQGSEA. Trimming cost V 3 bases and J 5 bases, with 13 bases left between them. This CDR3 spans 13 amino acids. CDR3 DNA sequence: TGCAGCGTTGACTCAGGGGATGCCGAGACCCAGTACTTC. Amino acids: CSVDSGDAETQYF.

This rearrangement joins TRBV7-9 to TRBJ1-5; D is ambiguous. The germline CDR1 and CDR2 sequences are SEHNR and FQNEAQ (reference sequence). V dropped 5 bases and J dropped 9 bases, with 11 bases sitting between them. The CDR3 runs 12 residues. The CDR3 region has the DNA TGTGCCAGCAGCCCCCCGCGGGGGCCCCAGCATTTT. Translation gives CASSPPRGPQHF.

The CDR3 region has the DNA TGCAGCGTTGTAGGCGGGAGAGAGACCCAGTACTTC. Its protein is CSVVGGRETQYF. The chain has TRBV29-1 and TRBJ2-5; 7 bases agree with TRBD2. There are 12 residues in the CDR3. Germline V gene sequence: CDR1 SQVTM, CDR2 ANQGSEA. The junction had 3 bases not matched to a gene; V was cut back by 4 bases and J by 4 bases. The entire variable domain, with the rest obtained from reference TRBV29-1 and TRBJ2-5, is as follows: SAVISQKPSRDICQRGTSLTIQCQVDSQVTMMFWYRQQPGQSLTLIATANQGSEATYESGFVIDKFPISRPNLTFSTLTVSNMSPEDSSIYLCSVVGGRETQYFGPGTRLLVL.

The table lists this clone with a few counts. This chain joins TRBV28 and TRBJ1-2, with 9 nucleotides matching TRBD1. Germline CDR1 is MDHEN and CDR2 is SYDVKM. After removal of 6 bases from V and 7 bases from J, the junction contained 6 bases not matched to a gene. The CDR3 length is 13 residues. CDR3 amino acids: CASRGDRERGYTF. CDR3 sequence (DNA): TGTGCCAGCAGGGGGGACAGGGAACGTGGCTACACCTTC.

J is TRBJ2-7 and V is TRBV9; D is uncertain. The CDR3 runs to 14 residues. Trimming stripped 6 bases from V and 1 base from J, with 14 bases between. The germline V gene has CDR1 SGDLS and CDR2 YYNGEE. The DNA for the CDR3 is TGTGCCAGCACCCTCGGTGCCTATTCCTACGAGCAGTACTTC. Protein: CASTLGAYSYEQYF.

J is TRBJ1-1 and V is TRBV9, with D possibly matching TRBD1 (5 bases). CDR1 is SGDLS, CDR2 YYNGEE, per germline. V lost 3 bases and J 3 bases, leaving 15 bases between the germline ends. The CDR3 covers 15 residues. The CDR3, as DNA: TGTGCCAGCAGCGCCCAAGCGGGGGTAGACACTGAAGCTTTCTTT. Its protein product is CASSAQAGVDTEAFF.

This clone came up a few times. The chain joins TRBV11-3 to TRBJ2-1; unclear D gene. CDR3 length: 13 residues. CDR1 and CDR2 from the germline V gene are SGHNT and YENEEA. The V gene lost 0 bases and the J gene lost 7 bases, with 7 bases spanning the gap. The CDR3 DNA is TGTGCCAGCAGCTTAGATCAATTTAATGAGCAGTTCTTC. It specifies CASSLDQFNEQFF. Full variable domain (remainder filled in from reference TRBV11-3 and TRBJ2-1): EAGVVQSPRYKIIEKKQPVAFWCNPISGHNTLYWYLQNLGQGPELLIRYENEEAVDDSQLPKDRFSAERLKGVDSTLKIQPAELGDSAVYLCASSLDQFNEQFFGPGTRLTVL.